This T cell receptor beta chain emerged from a study of blood T cell repertoires in COVID-19. Germline CDR1 SGHRS, CDR2 YFSETQ. V dropped 0 bases and J dropped 2; count of bases not matched to a gene: 6. CDR3 length: 16 residues. Profiling relied on immunoSEQ multiplex PCR, and the TCRdb table lists in-frame clones only, not all of them. Found here are nearly 70,000 clones, approximately 90% of them singletons; the top ten hold roughly 6.7%. The specimen sequenced was peripheral blood. The chain has TRBV5-1 and TRBJ1-1, with TRBD1 matching 8 bases. The sequence derives from a woman in her 70s with acute or convalescent COVID-19. The CDR3 loop is CASSLGFRGLNTEAFF. The CDR3 DNA sequence: TGCGCCAGCAGCTTGGGATTCAGGGGGCTTAACACTGAAGCTTTCTTT. Full variable domain (missing parts from reference TRBV5-1 and TRBJ1-1): KAGVTQTPRYLIKTRGQQVTLSCSPISGHRSVSWYQQTPGQGLQFLFEYFSETQRNKGNFPGRFSGRQFSNSRSEMNVSTLELGDSALYLCASSLGFRGLNTEAFFGQGTRLTVV.